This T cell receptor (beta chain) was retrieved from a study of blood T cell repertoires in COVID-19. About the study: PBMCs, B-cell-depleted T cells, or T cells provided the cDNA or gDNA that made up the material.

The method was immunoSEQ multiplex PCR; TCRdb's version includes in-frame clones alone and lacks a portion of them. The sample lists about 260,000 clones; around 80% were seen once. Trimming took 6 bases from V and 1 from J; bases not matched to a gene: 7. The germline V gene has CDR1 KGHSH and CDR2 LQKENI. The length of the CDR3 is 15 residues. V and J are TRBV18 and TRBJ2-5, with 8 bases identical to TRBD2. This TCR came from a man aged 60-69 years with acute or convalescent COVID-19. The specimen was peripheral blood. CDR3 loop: CASSRIAGPQETQYF. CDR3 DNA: TGTGCCAGCTCGCGTATAGCGGGACCCCAAGAGACCCAGTACTTC.